The present TCR beta chain was sequenced within a study of CD8 T cells in ankylosing spondylitis. Each TCR beta library was made by quantitative 5'-RACE that incorporated molecular barcodes. A single record per CDR3 protein comes from TCRdb applying MiXCR to the 5' RACE reads. Among 200,000 to 250,000 distinct CDR3 sequences listed, roughly a tenth were seen once. At least ten counts were recorded for this clonotype. The antigen is unknown. One junction end does not reproduce the germline sequence, and a read error may be involved. The CDR3 length is 13 residues. Study-level findings and limits: According to the report, clones linked to the disease were significantly enriched in matched synovial fluid samples taken from ankylosing spondylitis patients.

Sequencing was carried out using blood, either unsorted or a sorted T cell fraction (not recorded which). V is TRBV12-3 or TRBV12-4 and J is TRBJ2-5; D is unresolved. The sequence was collected from a male donor with ankylosing spondylitis or in good health (not recorded which). CDR3 sequence reads: CASSSLRQGTQYF. The CDR3 DNA is TGTGCCAGCAGCTCGCTGCGGCAAGGGACCCAGTACTTC.